The 26 T cell receptor beta chains given below trace back to one sample, sequenced in a study of T cell repertoires in cytomegalovirus infection. TCRdb reanalysed the reads using MiXCR and keeps one entry per CDR3 protein. Among over 450,000 distinct CDR3 sequences listed, approximately 10% were seen once. Sequencing used PBMCs. The source is a human donor in good health (CMV status not recorded). Some clones in this sample may be carry-over from other donors' samples.

This clonotype was observed many times. The CDR3 coding sequence is TGTGCCAGCAGTTTATTACCAGCGGGGGGGCCCGGGGAGCTGTTTTTT. Translating gives CASSLLPAGGPGELFF. V gene TRBV28 combines with J gene TRBJ2-2; 10 nucleotides agree with TRBD2. CDR1 and CDR2 (germline): MDHEN, SYDVKM. Germline trimming cut 1 base from V and 6 bases from J; bases unmatched to any gene: 5. This CDR3 is built from 16 residues.

This clonotype was found many times. The chain uses TRBV7-7 and TRBJ2-5; D ambiguous. Trimming left V 1 base short and J 2 bases short, with 5 bases between. This CDR3 contains 13 residues. Looked up from germline, CDR1 is SSHAT and CDR2 is FNYEAQ (reference sequence). The CDR3, as DNA: TGTGCCAGCAGCTTAGGGCATCAAGAGACCCAGTACTTC. This translates into CASSLGHQETQYF.

The CDR3 sequence: CATSRVRDLDEKLFF. CDR3 DNA sequence: TGTGCCACCAGCAGAGTCCGGGACCTGGACGAAAAACTGTTTTTT. The rearrangement uses TRBV15 and TRBJ1-4; D might be TRBD1 (5 bases). The germline V gene encodes CDR1 LNHNV and CDR2 YYDKDF (reference sequence). The CDR3 covers 15 residues. V lost 1 base and J 8 bases, leaving 14 bases between the germline ends.

In its sample, this clonotype was seen many times. The gene calls are TRBV5-1 and TRBJ2-2; TRBD2 aligns across 12 bases. CDR1 and CDR2 (germline): SGHRS, YFSETQ. V was pared by 0 bases and J by 7 bases, with 1 base of the junction left unmatched. CDR3 length equals 15 residues. The CDR3 reads CASSLGTSGIGELFF. The CDR3 nucleotides are TGCGCCAGCAGCTTGGGGACTAGCGGGATCGGGGAGCTGTTTTTT.

This clonotype was counted once. Possible read error: a much larger clone is one base away. Here the CDR3 reads CSAYDRLAVYNGQFF. CDR3 in DNA: TGCAGTGCATATGATCGACTAGCGGTTTACAATGGGCAGTTCTTC. The V call is TRBV20-1, the J call TRBJ2-1, with 9 bases aligning to TRBD2. The germline CDR1 and CDR2 sequences are DFQATT and SNEGSKA (reference sequence). CDR3 length equals 15 residues.

The chain recombines TRBV9 with TRBJ1-1; TRBD1 is a possible D gene (6 bases). The CDR3 extends over 16 amino acids. From germline, CDR1 is SGDLS and CDR2 YYNGEE. Trimming cost V 4 bases and J 1 base, with 17 bases left between them. The CDR3 here is CASSPGGMGANTEAFF. The CDR3 coding sequence is TGTGCCAGCAGCCCTGGGGGGATGGGGGCGAACACTGAAGCTTTCTTT.

This clonotype was seen a handful of times. The chain is built from TRBV29-1 and TRBJ1-2; 11 bases are shared with TRBD1. Looked up from germline, CDR1 is SQVTM and CDR2 is ANQGSEA. CDR3 length: 15 residues. With 1 base clipped from V and 6 bases from J, the junction kept 7 bases outside the gene matches. CDR3 nucleotides: TGCAGCGTTGAAGGGGAAGGACAGGGGGCCGATGGCTACACCTTC. Its translation is CSVEGEGQGADGYTF.

This clonotype occurred many times. This chain connects TRBV24-1 to TRBJ2-2; no definite D call. Trimming stripped 9 bases from V and 1 base from J, with 8 bases between. Germline lookup yields CDR1 KGHDR and CDR2 SFDVKD. The CDR3 has 13 residues. The CDR3 sequence: CATGELNTGELFF. For the CDR3, the DNA is TGTGCCACCGGCGAATTGAACACCGGGGAGCTGTTTTTT.

This clonotype occurred a few times. The chain recombines TRBV5-1 with TRBJ2-5; a weak D match, TRBD1 (5 bases). The CDR3 loop spans 16 amino acids. Trimming removed 0 bases at V and 5 bases at J, with 17 bases between. Looked up from germline, CDR1 is SGHRS and CDR2 is YFSETQ. CDR3: CASSLEGAASGETQYF. The CDR3 DNA is TGCGCCAGCAGCTTGGAAGGGGCCGCAAGTGGGGAGACCCAGTACTTC.

The chain employs TRBV4-2 and TRBJ2-1; D perhaps matches TRBD2 (6 bases). The CDR3 spans 15 residues. CDR1 and CDR2 (germline): LGHNA, YNFKEQ. V was pared by 3 bases and J by 5 bases, with 14 bases between. The CDR3 spells CASSHRLVRDNEQFF. CDR3 bases: TGTGCCAGCAGCCACCGACTAGTTAGGGACAATGAGCAGTTCTTC.

The J gene is TRBJ2-1, the V gene TRBV2, with 9 bases fitting TRBD2. With V trimmed by 6 bases and J by 4 bases, 16 bases remained unmatched. CDR3 length: 18 amino acids. CDR1 and CDR2 from the germline V gene are SNHLY and FYNNEI. This chain's CDR3 is CASREGVAGADPYNEQFF. CDR3 coding DNA: TGTGCCAGCAGGGAGGGGGTAGCGGGAGCGGACCCTTACAATGAGCAGTTCTTC.

This clonotype was seen repeatedly, ten times or more. The chain recombines TRBV7-8 with TRBJ1-5; possible D gene TRBD1, 6 bases. Deletions cut 5 bases from V and 0 bases from J, with 14 bases between. The CDR3 has 16 residues. Germline V gene sequence: CDR1 SGHVS, CDR2 FQNEAQ. The CDR3 spells CASSLTGTYSNQPQHF. The CDR3 DNA reads TGTGCCAGCAGCCTCACCGGGACATATAGCAATCAGCCCCAGCATTTT.

The table lists this clonotype with many counts. The rearrangement joins TRBV28 to TRBJ2-7, with TRBD2 identical over 8 bases. This CDR3 is 15 amino acids long. Germline trimming cut 4 bases from V and 2 bases from J; bases unmatched to any gene: 7. Germline V gives CDR1 MDHEN, CDR2 SYDVKM. The CDR3 loop is CASSSLLRGAYEQYF. The CDR3 region has the DNA TGTGCCAGCAGTTCACTCTTGCGGGGGGCCTACGAGCAGTACTTC.

The rearrangement joins TRBV19 to TRBJ1-2; a weak D match, TRBD1 (5 bases). This CDR3 comprises 12 residues. Trimming took 3 bases from V and 8 from J, leaving 10 bases between them. Looked up from germline, CDR1 is LNHDA and CDR2 is SQIVND (reference sequence). The DNA of the CDR3 is TGTGCCAGTAGTATTCGGACACGCGGCTACACCTTC. Its translation is CASSIRTRGYTF.

The rearrangement uses TRBV27 and TRBJ1-2, with TRBD1 as a possible D gene (5 bases). CDR1 and CDR2 from the germline V gene are MNHEY and SMNVEV (reference sequence). The CDR3 contains 14 residues. Trimming stripped 2 bases from V and 9 bases from J, with 16 bases between. CDR3 sequence reads: CASSLNRRDPRYTF. CDR3 DNA: TGTGCCAGCAGTTTAAATCGCAGGGATCCTCGCTACACCTTC.

This clonotype was seen many times. The chain combines TRBV10-3 with TRBJ2-3; 11 bases fit TRBD2. Losses at the gene ends were 6 bases for V and 6 bases for J; bases not matched to a gene: 26. The CDR3 spans 21 residues. The germline V gene has CDR1 ENHRY and CDR2 SYGVKD. CDR3 loop: CAISRGNVLAGVARWGDTQYF. The CDR3 region has the DNA TGTGCCATCAGCCGGGGAAATGTACTAGCGGGAGTTGCGCGATGGGGGGATACGCAGTATTTT.

This clonotype was counted many times. The junction does not match germline at one end; this may be a read error. The chain recombines TRBV7-8 with TRBJ2-1; the D is unclear. CDR3 size: 13 residues. Germline V gene data show CDR1 as SGHVS and CDR2 as FQNEAQ. The CDR3 DNA sequence: TGTGCCAGCAGTTTAGAGCTCTACAATGAGCAGTTCTTC. The encoded protein is CASSLELYNEQFF.

This clonotype was found many times. The rearrangement links TRBV7-3 to TRBJ2-1; 9 nucleotides align to TRBD2. From germline, CDR1 is SGHTA and CDR2 FQGTGA. V shed 5 bases and J 5 bases; nucleotides not matched to a gene: 4. This CDR3 is built from 14 residues. Written as DNA, the CDR3 is TGTGCCAGCAGCCCTAGCGGGGCTGACAATGAGCAGTTCTTC. The encoded protein is CASSPSGADNEQFF.

The gene calls are TRBV19 and TRBJ1-1; D remains unclear. This CDR3 comprises 14 residues. V was clipped by 7 bases and J by 0 bases, with 12 bases between them. Germline values: CDR1 LNHDA, CDR2 SQIVND (reference sequence). In DNA form, the CDR3 reads TGTGCCAGTAAATCAGGACGGATGAACACTGAAGCTTTCTTT. This encodes CASKSGRMNTEAFF.

This clonotype was recorded once. This chain links TRBV27 with TRBJ1-2; TRBD1 might be the D (6 bases). V was clipped by 6 bases and J by 0 bases, with 11 bases between them. This CDR3 is 14 amino acids long. Germline V CDR1 and CDR2: MNHEY, SMNVEV (reference sequence). The CDR3 sequence: CASRTGTTNYGYTF. The CDR3 coding sequence is TGTGCCAGCAGGACCGGGACAACTAACTATGGCTACACCTTC.

This clonotype was seen a few times. The chain uses TRBV2 and TRBJ2-3; D unclear. CDR3 length equals 11 residues. V lost 6 bases to trimming and J lost 3 bases, with 4 bases between them. The V gene's germline CDR1 is SNHLY and CDR2 FYNNEI. The CDR3 nucleotides are TGTGCCAGCAGAGAGACAGATACGCAGTATTTT. It codes for CASRETDTQYF.

In its sample, this clonotype was seen many times. The DNA for the CDR3 is TGTGCCAGCAGTCCCCGGACTAGCGGGAGAAGGTACGAGCAGTACTTC. Its translation is CASSPRTSGRRYEQYF. The rearrangement joins TRBV28 to TRBJ2-7; 13 bases are shared with TRBD2. This CDR3 comprises 16 residues. J gave up 4 bases and V 5 bases, and 8 bases lay outside the gene matches. Germline V gives CDR1 MDHEN, CDR2 SYDVKM.

The gene calls are TRBV9 and TRBJ1-6; 7 nucleotides match TRBD1. From germline, CDR1 is SGDLS and CDR2 YYNGEE. The CDR3 totals 16 residues. V was clipped by 0 bases and J by 7 bases; unmatched bases: 7. Here the CDR3 DNA reads TGTGCCAGCAGCGTAGACGGCAGGGGGGTAAATTCACCCCTCCACTTT. Encoded protein: CASSVDGRGVNSPLHF.

The table lists this clonotype with a few counts. V and J are TRBV29-1 and TRBJ2-7; D perhaps matches TRBD1 (7 bases). The length of the CDR3 is 14 residues. The V gene lost 7 bases and the J gene lost 4 bases, with 20 bases spanning the gap. CDR1 and CDR2 from the germline V gene are SQVTM and ANQGSEA. The CDR3 here is CSAQGGKTGYEQYF. CDR3 DNA sequence: TGCAGCGCTCAGGGGGGAAAGACAGGGTACGAGCAGTACTTC.

The V and J genes are TRBV5-6 and TRBJ1-2, with 9 nucleotides matching TRBD1. Germline assignment: CDR1 SGHDT and CDR2 YYEEEE. The CDR3 covers 17 residues. Unmatched junction bases numbered 11, after V lost 3 bases and J lost 2 bases. Written as DNA, the CDR3 is TGTGCCAGCAGCTACCGACAGGGGGGCGACCCAAACTATGGCTACACCTTC. It codes for CASSYRQGGDPNYGYTF.

V usage is TRBV20-1 and J usage is TRBJ1-5, with D perhaps matching TRBD1 (6 bases). CDR1 and CDR2 from the germline V gene are DFQATT and SNEGSKA (reference sequence). This CDR3 has 14 residues. The V and J ends lost 3 bases and 5 bases respectively, with 14 bases between them. The CDR3 protein is CSASSAGGHQPQHF. CDR3 nucleotides: TGCAGTGCTAGCTCAGCTGGGGGGCATCAGCCCCAGCATTTT.